These 9 T cell receptor beta chains originate from one sample sequenced in a study of T cell clonotyping in hematopoietic cell transplantation. Sequencing was performed with immunoSEQ multiplex PCR; in TCRdb, only in-frame clones are kept and a portion is missing. Counted here are almost 20,000 clones, 70% to 85% occurring once; the ten biggest clones make up roughly 15%. What was sequenced was peripheral blood mononuclear cells. The receptors come from a man in his 60s in good health. Some clones in this sample may be carry-over from other donors' samples.

This clone has only a few counts. The rearrangement joins TRBV27 to TRBJ2-7; D unclear. V gave up 0 bases and J gave up 2 bases, with 8 bases separating them. CDR1 is MNHEY and CDR2 is SMNVEV in the germline V gene (reference sequence). CDR3 length: 14 residues. DNA of the CDR3: TGTGCCAGCAGTTTATCAGGTAGGGCCTACGAGCAGTACTTC. It is translated as CASSLSGRAYEQYF.

The J gene is TRBJ2-7, the V gene TRBV9; D may be TRBD2 (6 bases). CDR3 size: 13 residues. Trimming stripped 5 bases from V and 7 bases from J, with 16 bases between. Germline V gives CDR1 SGDLS, CDR2 YYNGEE. CDR3 sequence: CASSDGTLGEQYF. The CDR3 nucleotides read TGTGCCAGCAGTGACGGGACTTTGGGAGAGCAGTACTTC.

The rearrangement links TRBV7-2 to TRBJ2-7; no clear D. V was clipped by 5 bases and J by 0 bases, with 2 bases between them. CDR3 length: 11 residues. In germline, CDR1 is SGHTA, CDR2 FQGNSA. CDR3 loop: CASSPSYEQYF. The CDR3 DNA reads TGTGCCAGCAGCCCCTCCTACGAGCAGTACTTC. The full variable domain, completed using reference TRBV7-2 and TRBJ2-7, is GAGVSQSPSNKVTEKGKDVELRCDPISGHTALYWYRQSLGQGLEFLIYFQGNSAPDKSGLPSDRFSAERTGGSVSTLTIQRTQQEDSAVYLCASSPSYEQYFGPGTRLTVT.

This clone was picked up one time. The V gene is TRBV29-1, the J gene TRBJ1-1; perhaps TRBD1 as D (5 bases). Germline V lookup: CDR1 SQVTM, CDR2 ANQGSEA. CDR3 length equals 13 residues. V was shortened by 3 bases and J by 1 base, with 9 bases between the two germline ends. The CDR3 reads CSVDQGGNTEAFF. As DNA, the CDR3 is TGCAGCGTTGATCAGGGTGGGAACACTGAAGCTTTCTTT.

The V call is TRBV6-5, the J call TRBJ1-4, with TRBD1 matching over 7 bases. Germline CDR1 and CDR2: MNHEY and SVGAGI. V lost 7 bases, J lost 7 bases, and 6 bases stayed unmatched. This CDR3 spans 13 amino acids. The CDR3 region has the DNA TGTGCCAGCATTGACAGGGTAACTGAAAAACTGTTTTTT. This codes for CASIDRVTEKLFF.

The rearrangement uses TRBV6-5 and TRBJ1-6; 8 bases fit TRBD1. Trimming took 6 bases from V and 7 from J; bases not matched to a gene: 5. Germline V gives CDR1 MNHEY, CDR2 SVGAGI. This CDR3 comprises 14 residues. CDR3 sequence (DNA): TGTGCCAGCAGCCCGCGGACAGGGAATTCACCCCTCCACTTT. It encodes CASSPRTGNSPLHF.

The chain has TRBV5-4 and TRBJ2-1; weak D call: TRBD2 (5 bases). V was pared by 5 bases and J by 3 bases, with 18 bases between. Germline V gene lookup returns CDR1 SGHNT and CDR2 YYREEE (reference sequence). The CDR3 sequence is 16 residues long. This CDR3 is CASSPAQTGFYNEQFF. CDR3 nucleotide sequence: TGTGCCAGCAGTCCAGCTCAAACGGGGTTCTACAATGAGCAGTTCTTC.

The rearrangement uses TRBV11-2 and TRBJ2-5; D call uncertain. In germline, CDR1 is SGHAT, CDR2 FQNNGV. This CDR3 spans 14 amino acids. V shed 2 bases and J shed 7 bases, with 14 bases lying between them. The CDR3 sequence: CASSLNSPRGTQYF. For the CDR3, the DNA is TGTGCCAGCAGCTTAAACAGTCCCCGCGGGACCCAGTACTTC.

The chain links TRBV11-3 to TRBJ1-1; 7 nucleotides align to TRBD1. Germline loops: CDR1 SGHNT, CDR2 YENEEA. The CDR3 is 15 residues long. The V gene end was trimmed by 5 bases and the J gene end by 1 base; junction bases not matched to a gene: 7. CDR3 sequence: CASSLPRQGNTEAFF. DNA of the CDR3: TGTGCCAGCAGCCTACCTAGACAGGGGAACACTGAAGCTTTCTTT.